The rows below give T cell receptor beta chains drawn from one sample of a study of response to subunit inactivated influenza vaccine. TCRdb re-analysed the RT-PCR reads in MiXCR, keeping a single row per CDR3 protein. This table has about 650,000 distinct CDR3 sequences, approximately 14% appearing once. The sample was PBMCs from blood, taken 14 to 15 days before vaccination. The receptor source for this set is a man aged 50 to 59 who received an inactivated influenza vaccine. Each CDR3 is given without its conserved first and last residue. Expanded clones are given a class, and other clones once, few, many or no size at all.

V: TRBV20-1
size: NA
CDR3: SASMWDVGAQDTQY

V: TRBV5-1
size: few
CDR3: ASSLYGQGRGMNTEAF

V: TRBV7-2
size: NA
CDR3: ASSFERSSYEQY

V: TRBV7-3
size: few
CDR3: ASSLGVNSYNEQF

V: TRBV7-9
size: NA
CDR3: ASSYGTGGSGANVLT

V: TRBV12-3/TRBV12-4
size: NA
CDR3: ASSGLGRGGGETQY

V: TRBV7-2
size: few
CDR3: ASSDRRGSYEQY

V: TRBV7-9
size: NA
CDR3: ASSLGHASYNEQF

V: TRBV28
size: NA
CDR3: ASTPLANYGYT

V: TRBV20-1
size: few
CDR3: SARDLLAGHTDTQY

V: TRBV20-1
size: NA
CDR3: SARRGRQEGNQPQH

V: TRBV11-2
size: NA
CDR3: ASSSREDYTGELF

V: TRBV10-3
size: NA
CDR3: AISELRGGFTDTQY

V: TRBV4-2
size: few
CDR3: ASSQDWIAQTGELF

V: TRBV6-6
size: NA
CDR3: ASSYTDNYGYT

V: TRBV7-2
size: few
CDR3: ASSSAGVTTTGELF

V: TRBV7-8
size: few
CDR3: ASSYRLSGTGGYT

V: TRBV12-3/TRBV12-4
size: few
CDR3: ASSHREGTEAF

V: TRBV29-1
size: NA
CDR3: SSATDTQY

V: TRBV4-2
size: many
CDR3: ASSQEVQGGGYEQY

V: TRBV5-1
size: NA
CDR3: ASSLEGRSYNSPLH

V: TRBV28
size: many
CDR3: ASSQGTSAYSYNEQF

V: TRBV28
size: NA
CDR3: ASSFGGVSETQY

V: TRBV5-1
size: NA
CDR3: ASSSANRVTEAF

V: TRBV5-6
size: few
CDR3: ASSWVAGQTQY

V: TRBV20-1
size: many
CDR3: SAGKRGRHSYNEQF

V: TRBV5-4
size: NA
CDR3: ASSLLGGSNEQY

V: TRBV5-1
size: NA
CDR3: ASSLEGFAT